Listed here are 11 T cell receptor beta chains from one sample, sequenced in a study of CD8 T cells in ankylosing spondylitis. The antigens for these receptors are not known. Findings and caveats of the study: Seemingly characteristic of ankylosing spondylitis blood was a TCR beta motif consisting of under 10 highly homologous variants.

One entry per CDR3 protein results from TCRdb running MiXCR on the 5' RACE reads. The sample shows some 840,000 distinct CDR3 sequences, 12% of them seen only once. Sequenced input: blood, either unsorted or a sorted T cell fraction (not recorded which). The receptor source for this set is a male donor with ankylosing spondylitis.

The rearrangement joins TRBV20-1 to TRBJ2-3, with 15 bases aligning to TRBD2. After removal of 6 bases from V and 1 base from J, the junction contained 8 bases not matched to a gene. The CDR3 covers 17 residues. The germline CDR1 and CDR2 sequences are DFQATT and SNEGSKA (reference sequence). The CDR3 sequence: CSARGTSGGQRTDTQYF. CDR3 in DNA: TGCAGTGCCCGCGGGACTAGCGGGGGGCAGCGCACAGATACGCAGTATTTT.

This clonotype has only a few counts. The V and J genes are TRBV25-1 and TRBJ2-1, with 7 bases lining up with TRBD2. The CDR3 loop spans 18 amino acids. The V and J ends lost 10 bases and 1 base, in that order; junction bases with no gene match: 19. Germline CDR1 reads MGHDK; CDR2 reads SYGVNS. The CDR3 reads CATQLRGRELGSYNEQFF. In nucleotides, the CDR3 is TGTGCCACGCAACTTCGAGGGCGGGAGCTCGGGTCCTACAATGAGCAGTTCTTC.

This chain links TRBV12-1 with TRBJ2-1; the table's D gene call, TRBD2, was not cross checked with the DNA. TRBV12-1 is labeled a pseudogene. The CDR3 covers 15 residues. CDR3 nucleotide sequence: TGTGCCAGCAGCCCCTTACCCGGACTTTGGGATGAGCAGTTCTTC. Its protein product is CASSPLPGLWDEQFF.

The chain carries TRBV5-3 and TRBJ2-7; 11 positions match TRBD1. TRBV5-3 is treated as an ORF (open reading frame) with a function not yet certain. The CDR3 has 14 amino acids. V lost 3 bases to trimming and J lost 4 bases; unmatched junction nucleotides: 3. DNA of the CDR3: TGTGCCAGAAGCTCGGGGACAGGGGGGTACGAGCAGTACTTC. Its protein product is CARSSGTGGYEQYF.

This clonotype appeared a few times. The chain joins TRBV6-5 to TRBJ1-2; a weak D match, TRBD1 (6 bases). Germline values: CDR1 MNHEY, CDR2 SVGAGI. Trimming pared 0 bases from V and 3 bases from J, leaving 11 bases between. This CDR3 spans 15 amino acids. The CDR3 DNA follows: TGTGCCAGCAGTTACTCGGGGGGGCCTTACTATGGCTACACCTTC. Amino acid sequence: CASSYSGGPYYGYTF.

This clonotype has just a few counts. V usage is TRBV7-6 and J usage is TRBJ2-3; 8 nucleotides match TRBD2. V lost 5 bases to trimming and J lost 5 bases; unmatched junction nucleotides: 12. This CDR3 is built from 16 residues. Germline V gives CDR1 SGHVS, CDR2 FNYEAQ. The CDR3 region has the DNA TGTGCCAGCAGCCTGCCTAGAGCGGGGGATAGAGATACGCAGTATTTT. This codes for CASSLPRAGDRDTQYF.

The chain combines TRBV28 with TRBJ1-6; D is perhaps TRBD1 (6 bases). CDR3 size: 14 residues. Trimming pared 4 bases from V and 3 bases from J, leaving 7 bases between. Germline V lookup: CDR1 MDHEN, CDR2 SYDVKM. The CDR3 nucleotides are TGTGCCAGCAGTTGGGGACACTATAATTCACCCCTCCACTTT. Protein: CASSWGHYNSPLHF.

This chain uses TRBV7-3 with TRBJ2-2; D is perhaps TRBD1 (5 bases). V gave up 2 bases and J gave up 8 bases, with 9 bases separating them. The CDR3 length is 13 residues. Germline V gene sequence: CDR1 SGHTA, CDR2 FQGTGA. The CDR3 sequence: CASSLSGLGELFF. In DNA form, the CDR3 reads TGTGCCAGCAGCTTATCAGGGCTAGGGGAGCTGTTTTTT.

V usage is TRBV27 and J usage is TRBJ2-4, with TRBD1 as a possible D gene (5 bases). The V gene lost 6 bases and the J gene lost 0 bases, with 9 bases spanning the gap. This CDR3 spans 14 amino acids. Germline CDR1 MNHEY, CDR2 SMNVEV (reference sequence). The CDR3 bases are TGTGCCAGCAGCTCGACAGTAGCCAAAAACATTCAGTACTTC. This sequence encodes CASSSTVAKNIQYF.

The chain is built from TRBV5-1 and TRBJ1-2, with 8 bases identical to TRBD1. With V trimmed by 0 bases and J by 6 bases, 4 bases remained unmatched. CDR1 is SGHRS and CDR2 is YFSETQ in the germline V gene. This CDR3 contains 14 residues. In DNA form, the CDR3 reads TGCGCCAGCAGCTTGGGGACAGGGTCGAATGGCTACACCTTC. This sequence encodes CASSLGTGSNGYTF.

This clonotype was observed many times. The chain uses TRBV12-3 or TRBV12-4 and TRBJ2-5, with TRBD2 identical over 15 bases. The CDR3 is made up of 16 amino acids. The V gene end was trimmed by 2 bases and the J gene end by 4 bases; junction bases not matched to a gene: 2. The DNA for the CDR3 is TGTGCCAGCAGTTTATTGGGACTAGCGGGAGGAGAGACCCAGTACTTC. Its protein product is CASSLLGLAGGETQYF.